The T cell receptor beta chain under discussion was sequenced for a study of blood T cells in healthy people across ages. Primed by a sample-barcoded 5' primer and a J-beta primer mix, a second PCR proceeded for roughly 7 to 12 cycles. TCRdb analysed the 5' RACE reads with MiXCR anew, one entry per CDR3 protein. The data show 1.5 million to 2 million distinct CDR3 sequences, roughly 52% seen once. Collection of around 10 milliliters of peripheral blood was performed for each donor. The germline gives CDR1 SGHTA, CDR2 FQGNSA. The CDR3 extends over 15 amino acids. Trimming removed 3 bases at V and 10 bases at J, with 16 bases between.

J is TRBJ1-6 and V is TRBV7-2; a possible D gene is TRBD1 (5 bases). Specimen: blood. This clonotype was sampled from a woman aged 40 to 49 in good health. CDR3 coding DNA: TGTGCCAGCAGCTTGGATTTCAGGGTTCACTCACCCCTCCACTTT. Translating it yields CASSLDFRVHSPLHF. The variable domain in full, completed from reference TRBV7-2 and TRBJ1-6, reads GAGVSQSPSNKVTEKGKDVELRCDPISGHTALYWYRQSLGQGLEFLIYFQGNSAPDKSGLPSDRFSAERTGGSVSTLTIQRTQQEDSAVYLCASSLDFRVHSPLHFGNGTRLTVT.